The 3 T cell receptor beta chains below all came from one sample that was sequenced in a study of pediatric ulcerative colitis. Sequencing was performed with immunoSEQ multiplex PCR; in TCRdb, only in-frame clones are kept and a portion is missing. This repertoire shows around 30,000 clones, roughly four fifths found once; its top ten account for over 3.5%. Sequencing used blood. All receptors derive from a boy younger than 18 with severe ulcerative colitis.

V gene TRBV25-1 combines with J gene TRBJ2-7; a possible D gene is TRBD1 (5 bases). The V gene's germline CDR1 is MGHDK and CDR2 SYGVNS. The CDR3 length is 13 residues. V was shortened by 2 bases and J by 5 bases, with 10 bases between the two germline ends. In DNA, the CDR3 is TGTGCCAGCAGTGAACAGGGTGTGGACGAGCAGTACTTC. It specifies CASSEQGVDEQYF.

The CDR3 loop is CASSIHRPQETQYF. DNA of the CDR3: TGTGCCAGTAGTATACACAGGCCACAAGAGACCCAGTACTTC. The chain uses TRBV19 and TRBJ2-5, with a tentative D call TRBD1 (5 bases). This CDR3 is 14 amino acids long. Per the germline V gene, CDR1 is LNHDA and CDR2 is SQIVND (reference sequence). The V gene lost 2 bases and the J gene lost 2 bases, with 9 bases spanning the gap.

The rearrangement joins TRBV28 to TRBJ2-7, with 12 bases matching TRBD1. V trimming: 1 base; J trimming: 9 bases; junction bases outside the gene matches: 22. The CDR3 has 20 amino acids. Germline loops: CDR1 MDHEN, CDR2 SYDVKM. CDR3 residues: CASSLLLGQGAFRPPVVQYF. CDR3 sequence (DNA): TGTGCCAGCAGTTTATTATTGGGACAGGGGGCGTTTAGACCCCCGGTAGTGCAGTACTTC.